This note documents a single T cell receptor (beta chain) sequence. This sample stems from a study of T cell responses to AZD1222 COVID-19 vaccine. With 5 bases removed from V and 1 base from J, the gap between germline ends came to 14 bases. The CDR3 consists of 15 residues. Germline V lookup: CDR1 MDHEN, CDR2 SYDVKM. Clones were sequenced by immunoSEQ multiplex PCR, and TCRdb holds only the in-frame ones, with some missing. The top ten hold approximately 3.8% of the sample, which has over 140,000 clones, about 91% seen once. This specimen was peripheral blood, taken 28 days after the second AZD1222 dose. The TCR sequence derives from an adult who received the AZD1222 COVID-19 vaccine. The rearrangement links TRBV28 to TRBJ1-1; D remains ambiguous. CDR3 protein: CASSLGVIRNTEAFF. In nucleotides, the CDR3 is TGTGCCAGCAGTCTTGGGGTAATAAGGAACACTGAAGCTTTCTTT. Combining the CDR3 with reference TRBV28 and TRBJ1-1 gives the whole variable domain DVKVTQSSRYLVKRTGEKVFLECVQDMDHENMFWYRQDPGLGLRLIYFSYDVKMKEKGDIPEGYSVSREKKERFSLILESASTNQTSMYLCASSLGVIRNTEAFFGQGTRLTVV.